A selection of T cell receptor beta chains follows, all from one sample in a study of blood T cell repertoires in COVID-19. The data were produced by immunoSEQ multiplex PCR, yet TCRdb's version contains in-frame clones alone and is incomplete. Here the sample spans 410,000 or so clones, about nine tenths being singletons. The source material was peripheral blood. The source of these receptors is a woman aged 25 to 45 with active or convalescent COVID-19. CDR3s include the opening cysteine and the closing phenylalanine or tryptophan. D genes are given only for firm matches. Not every row has a clone size; where given, it reads once, few, many or a size class.

J	size	D	V	CDR3	DNA
TRBJ1-1	NA	NA	TRBV3-1/TRBV3-2	CASSPATVNTEAFF	TGTGCCAGCAGCCCAGCGACGGTGAACACTGAAGCTTTCTTT
TRBJ1-2	few	TRBD1	TRBV29-1	CSVLDWTGLAGYTF	TGCAGCGTTCTCGATTGGACAGGGCTCGCTGGCTACACCTTC
TRBJ1-5	NA	TRBD1	TRBV15	CATSRGRGRSLPQHF	TGTGCCACCAGCAGAGGCAGGGGGCGTAGTCTGCCCCAGCATTTT
TRBJ1-1	NA	TRBD1	TRBV19	CASSRQGSFVNTEAFF	TGTGCCAGTAGCAGACAGGGGTCCTTTGTGAACACTGAAGCTTTCTTT
TRBJ1-1	NA	NA	TRBV5-1	CASSRGGNLITEAFF	TGCGCCAGCAGCCGCGGAGGGAATTTGATTACTGAAGCTTTCTTT
TRBJ1-1	NA	TRBD1	TRBV7-2	CASSPQGLNTEAFF	TGTGCCAGCAGTCCACAGGGGCTGAACACTGAAGCTTTCTTT
TRBJ2-7	once	TRBD1	TRBV5-1	CASSHRDRDGEQYF	TGCGCCAGCAGCCACCGGGACAGGGATGGCGAGCAGTACTTC
TRBJ2-7	NA	TRBD1	TRBV11-2	CASSRRGSYEQYF	TGTGCCAGCAGCCGCAGGGGGTCCTACGAGCAGTACTTC
TRBJ1-2	NA	NA	TRBV6-1	CASSELRVQIRGYTF	TGTGCCAGCAGTGAACTCCGGGTCCAAATTCGTGGCTACACCTTC
TRBJ2-1	NA	NA	TRBV3-1/TRBV3-2	CASSPGLSYNEQFF	TGTGCCAGCAGCCCGGGACTGTCCTACAATGAGCAGTTCTTC
TRBJ2-2	NA	TRBD2	TRBV9	CASREAGDTGELFF	TGTGCCAGCAGGGAAGCGGGGGACACCGGGGAGCTGTTTTTT